Below are 32 T cell receptor beta chains sequenced from a single sample in a study of radiation and T cells in renal cell carcinoma. The method was immunoSEQ multiplex PCR; TCRdb's version includes in-frame clones alone and lacks a portion of them. The top ten hold 5% to 6.5% of the sample, which has 100,000 to 150,000 clones, 65% to 85% seen once. Time point specified: blood 2 weeks post-SBRT. The sample's treatment: 15 Gy SBRT to primary tumor, nephrectomy 4 weeks later. The sequenced sample was blood, obtained from a patient whose treatment included radiotherapy and nephrectomy. The receptors stem from a man aged 50 or older with renal cell carcinoma.

V usage is TRBV28 and J usage is TRBJ1-2; D possibly corresponds to TRBD1 (6 bases). Germline CDR1 and CDR2: MDHEN and SYDVKM. The CDR3 spans 13 residues. Deletions cut 6 bases from V and 3 bases from J, with 11 bases between. The CDR3 nucleotides are TGTGCCAGCAGGCCACAGGGCCACTATGGCTACACCTTC. This encodes CASRPQGHYGYTF.

At least ten counts were recorded for this clone. The chain uses TRBV5-1 and TRBJ2-1; 8 bases fit TRBD1. Germline V CDR1 and CDR2: SGHRS, YFSETQ. J gave up 9 bases and V 5 bases, and 7 bases lay outside the gene matches. CDR3 length: 13 residues. The CDR3 nucleotides are TGCGCCAGCAGGCGTGCAGGGGGCGTTGAGCAGTTCTTC. It codes for CASRRAGGVEQFF. The variable domain in full, with the rest retrieved from reference TRBV5-1 and TRBJ2-1, is KAGVTQTPRYLIKTRGQQVTLSCSPISGHRSVSWYQQTPGQGLQFLFEYFSETQRNKGNFPGRFSGRQFSNSRSEMNVSTLELGDSALYLCASRRAGGVEQFFGPGTRLTVL.

The chain couples TRBV7-2 to TRBJ1-1; D gene uncertain. This CDR3 has 14 residues. The V end lost 2 bases, the J end lost 1 base, and 8 bases lay between the germline ends. Germline lookup yields CDR1 SGHTA and CDR2 FQGNSA. The CDR3 region is CASSLFPRNTEAFF. CDR3 DNA sequence: TGTGCCAGCAGCTTATTCCCCCGGAACACTGAAGCTTTCTTT. The entire variable domain, with the rest obtained from reference TRBV7-2 and TRBJ1-1, is as follows: GAGVSQSPSNKVTEKGKDVELRCDPISGHTALYWYRQSLGQGLEFLIYFQGNSAPDKSGLPSDRFSAERTGGSVSTLTIQRTQQEDSAVYLCASSLFPRNTEAFFGQGTRLTVV.

The chain employs TRBV11-3 and TRBJ1-1; D remains unclear. The CDR3 sequence is 14 residues long. CDR1 is SGHNT and CDR2 is YENEEA in the germline V gene. V lost 0 bases, J lost 1 base, and 6 bases lay in between. CDR3 sequence (DNA): TGTGCCAGCAGCTTAGACGGACCGAACACTGAAGCTTTCTTT. Translating it yields CASSLDGPNTEAFF.

The gene calls are TRBV27 and TRBJ1-5; D not certain. Germline V gene sequence: CDR1 MNHEY, CDR2 SMNVEV (reference sequence). The ends were cut back, 4 bases at V and 0 bases at J, with 10 bases in the middle. The CDR3 has 15 residues. The DNA of the CDR3 is TGTGCCAGCAGTTCCCAACAGTATAGCAATCAGCCCCAGCATTTT. It encodes CASSSQQYSNQPQHF.

V gene TRBV6-6 combines with J gene TRBJ2-1; tentative D call: TRBD2 (6 bases). This CDR3 has 13 amino acids. Per germline, CDR1 MNHNY and CDR2 SVGAGI (reference sequence). V was shortened by 6 bases and J by 5 bases, with 11 bases between the two germline ends. The CDR3 spells CASRPRGNNEQFF. The DNA of the CDR3 is TGTGCCAGCAGACCCCGGGGGAACAATGAGCAGTTCTTC.

The chain joins TRBV6-6 to TRBJ2-4; D might be TRBD1 (5 bases). CDR1 MNHNY and CDR2 SVGAGI come from the germline V gene (reference sequence). The V end lost 4 bases, the J end lost 0 bases, and 10 bases lay between the germline ends. The CDR3 runs to 15 residues. CDR3: CASSWRQTAKNIQYF. The DNA of the CDR3 is TGTGCCAGCAGTTGGAGACAGACAGCCAAAAACATTCAGTACTTC.

The CDR3 DNA reads as TGTGCCAGCAGAAACGACAGGTCTGGGGCCAACGTCCTGACTTTC. It specifies CASRNDRSGANVLTF. V and J are TRBV9 and TRBJ2-6, with a weak D call TRBD1 (6 bases). Trimming removed 5 bases from V and 1 base from J, with 10 bases in between. Germline assignment: CDR1 SGDLS and CDR2 YYNGEE. CDR3 length: 15 amino acids.

This sequence joins TRBV18 and TRBJ1-4, with D possibly being TRBD1 (6 bases). Per germline, CDR1 KGHSH and CDR2 LQKENI. The CDR3 is made up of 16 amino acids. Trimming took off 3 bases at V and 8 bases at J, with 19 bases between the two ends. The CDR3 spells CASSPYRAGAGEKLFF. For the CDR3, the DNA is TGTGCCAGCTCACCTTACCGAGCAGGGGCAGGGGAAAAACTGTTTTTT.

The chain is built from TRBV7-2 and TRBJ2-7, with D uncertain. V shed 1 base and J shed 0 bases, with 7 bases lying between them. Germline CDR1 and CDR2: SGHTA and FQGNSA. This CDR3 has 14 amino acids. The CDR3 region has the DNA TGTGCCAGCAGCTTAGTTAGGATCTCCTACGAGCAGTACTTC. Its translation: CASSLVRISYEQYF. The variable domain in full, completed from reference TRBV7-2 and TRBJ2-7, reads GAGVSQSPSNKVTEKGKDVELRCDPISGHTALYWYRQSLGQGLEFLIYFQGNSAPDKSGLPSDRFSAERTGGSVSTLTIQRTQQEDSAVYLCASSLVRISYEQYFGPGTRLTVT.

The CDR3 reads CASSLDGGSGQPQHF. CDR3 bases: TGTGCCAGCAGCTTAGACGGGGGATCAGGTCAGCCCCAGCATTTT. This sequence joins TRBV7-9 and TRBJ1-5, with D maybe TRBD1 (5 bases). The V gene lost 1 base and the J gene lost 6 bases, with 13 bases spanning the gap. The CDR3 has 15 residues. CDR1 SEHNR and CDR2 FQNEAQ come from the germline V gene (reference sequence).

The gene calls are TRBV6-6 and TRBJ1-2, with TRBD1 as a possible D gene (5 bases). Germline CDR1 is MNHNY and CDR2 is SVGAGI (reference sequence). Trimming stripped 4 bases from V and 10 bases from J, with 19 bases between. This CDR3 is built from 14 residues. CDR3 region: CASSFSGTAVYYTF. DNA for the CDR3: TGTGCCAGCAGTTTCTCTGGGACCGCCGTCTACTACACCTTC.

The V gene is TRBV28, the J gene TRBJ2-4; D not certain. This CDR3 has 13 residues. Germline CDR1 MDHEN, CDR2 SYDVKM. Deletions cut 5 bases from V and 7 bases from J, with 12 bases between. The CDR3 protein is CASSPYSVNIQYF. The CDR3 bases are TGTGCCAGCAGTCCCTATTCAGTTAACATTCAGTACTTC.

V is TRBV5-6 and J is TRBJ2-2, with D unclear. This CDR3 is 15 amino acids long. CDR1 SGHDT and CDR2 YYEEEE come from the germline V gene. Trimming removed 0 bases from V and 0 bases from J, with 6 bases in between. The CDR3 DNA reads TGTGCCAGCAGCTTGGGTCAGACGAACACCGGGGAGCTGTTTTTT. It yields the protein CASSLGQTNTGELFF.

CDR3 loop: CASSPIAGGLNEQFF. The CDR3 DNA reads TGTGCCAGCAGTCCTATAGCGGGGGGACTAAATGAGCAGTTCTTC. The chain carries TRBV27 and TRBJ2-1; 10 bases line up with TRBD2. This CDR3 is 15 amino acids long. V trimming: 5 bases; J trimming: 7 bases; junction bases outside the gene matches: 8. The V gene's germline CDR1 is MNHEY and CDR2 SMNVEV (reference sequence).

With regard to this clone: Within the sample, other DNA sequences also encode this same CDR3. The CDR3 DNA is TGTGCCAGCAGTCCTCAGGGGGCTTCCTACGAGCAGTACTTC. It yields the protein CASSPQGASYEQYF. V usage is TRBV6-5 and J usage is TRBJ2-7, with 8 bases lining up with TRBD1. The CDR3 is made up of 14 amino acids. The germline V gene encodes CDR1 MNHEY and CDR2 SVGAGI. V lost 5 bases, J lost 1 base, and 4 bases stayed unmatched.

The chain combines TRBV5-4 with TRBJ2-1, with D uncertain. The V end was cut by 4 bases, the J end by 6 bases, with 8 bases between. The CDR3 spans 12 residues. Germline V gives CDR1 SGHNT, CDR2 YYREEE (reference sequence). For the CDR3, the DNA is TGTGCCAGCAGCCGATCTAGCAATGAGCAGTTCTTC. Protein: CASSRSSNEQFF. The variable domain in full, completed from reference TRBV5-4 and TRBJ2-1, reads ETGVTQSPTHLIKTRGQQVTLRCSSQSGHNTVSWYQQALGQGPQFIFQYYREEENGRGNFPPRFSGLQFPNYSSELNVNALELDDSALYLCASSRSSNEQFFGPGTRLTVL.

The chain couples TRBV9 to TRBJ2-1; 8 positions agree with TRBD1. This CDR3 is 14 amino acids long. The J segment lost 9 bases and the V segment lost 2 bases, leaving 7 bases of the junction unmatched. Germline CDR1 and CDR2: SGDLS and YYNGEE. The CDR3 is CASSVVDRGLEQFF. Written as DNA, the CDR3 is TGTGCCAGCAGCGTCGTCGACAGGGGCCTTGAGCAGTTCTTC.

This chain uses TRBV7-9 with TRBJ1-2, with 7 bases identical to TRBD1. The CDR3 is 15 residues long. Germline-derived CDR1 and CDR2 are SEHNR and FQNEAQ (reference sequence). The trim removed 6 bases at V and 6 bases at J, leaving 13 bases unmatched. CDR3 bases: TGTGCCAGCAGAACGTGGGACAGTCGAATAGATGGCTACACCTTC. Translated: CASRTWDSRIDGYTF.

This clone was detected once. The rearrangement uses TRBV27 and TRBJ2-6; 8 bases fit TRBD1. J gave up 2 bases and V 6 bases, and 3 bases lay outside the gene matches. This CDR3 region has 15 residues. Per germline, CDR1 MNHEY and CDR2 SMNVEV (reference sequence). CDR3 amino acids: CASRVQGAGANVLTF. The CDR3 nucleotides read TGTGCCAGCAGAGTACAGGGGGCTGGGGCCAACGTCCTGACTTTC.

This chain uses TRBV7-8 with TRBJ2-5; the match to TRBD1 covers 10 bases. The CDR3 runs 15 residues. J gave up 4 bases and V 5 bases, and 7 bases lay outside the gene matches. CDR1 and CDR2 from the germline V gene are SGHVS and FQNEAQ. CDR3 in DNA: TGTGCCAGCAGCCTCCGGGACAGGGGTAGAGAGACCCAGTACTTC. This encodes CASSLRDRGRETQYF.

The chain employs TRBV6-1 and TRBJ2-7; 8 bases map to TRBD1. The CDR3 contains 14 residues. Trimming cost V 6 bases and J 5 bases; bases outside gene matches: 9. Germline loops: CDR1 MNHNS, CDR2 SASEGT. The CDR3 reads CASRALLTGDEQYF. The CDR3 region has the DNA TGTGCCAGCAGAGCATTATTGACAGGGGACGAGCAGTACTTC.

The chain recombines TRBV30 with TRBJ2-7; 8 bases align to TRBD1. CDR3 length: 14 amino acids. V lost 8 bases and J lost 4; bases outside the gene matches: 13. Looked up from germline, CDR1 is GTSNPN and CDR2 is SVGIG (reference sequence). The CDR3 sequence is CAVEWTGIFYEQYF. CDR3 DNA: TGTGCCGTAGAGTGGACAGGGATTTTTTACGAGCAGTACTTC. Complete variable domain (other parts from reference TRBV30 and TRBJ2-7): SQTIHQWPATLVQPVGSPLSLECTVEGTSNPNLYWYRQAAGRGLQLLFYSVGIGQISSEVPQNLSASRPQDRQFILSSKKLLLSDSGFYLCAVEWTGIFYEQYFGPGTRLTVT.

This clone was recorded many times. The chain employs TRBV10-1 and TRBJ2-7, with 9 bases aligning to TRBD1. CDR1 and CDR2 (germline): WNHNN, SYGVQD (reference sequence). This CDR3 is 17 amino acids long. The trim removed 4 bases at V and 5 bases at J, leaving 15 bases unmatched. CDR3 region: CASSGRSGQGPINEQYF. The CDR3, as DNA: TGCGCCAGCAGTGGAAGGTCGGGACAGGGTCCAATTAACGAGCAGTACTTC.

V usage is TRBV7-9 and J usage is TRBJ2-7; weak D call: TRBD1 (5 bases). CDR1 and CDR2 from the germline V gene are SEHNR and FQNEAQ (reference sequence). The V gene lost 5 bases and the J gene lost 5 bases, with 13 bases spanning the gap. This CDR3 contains 13 residues. CDR3 residues: CASSPSQVHEQYF. Here the CDR3 DNA reads TGTGCCAGCAGCCCATCACAGGTCCACGAGCAGTACTTC.

This rearrangement joins TRBV9 to TRBJ2-3, with D possibly matching TRBD2 (5 bases). Between the trimmed V and J ends, which lost 0 bases and 6 bases, there was a span of 11 bases. Germline V gives CDR1 SGDLS, CDR2 YYNGEE. This CDR3 is 14 amino acids long. The CDR3 loop reads CASSVDRLADTQYF. DNA of the CDR3: TGTGCCAGCAGCGTAGACCGGCTAGCCGATACGCAGTATTTT.

This sequence joins TRBV10-1 and TRBJ2-2; TRBD2 agrees at 14 bases. Germline values: CDR1 WNHNN, CDR2 SYGVQD (reference sequence). The CDR3 totals 20 residues. J gave up 4 bases and V 6 bases, and 16 bases lay outside the gene matches. The CDR3 DNA reads as TGCGCCAGCAGCTACTGGACTAGCGGGGGGTTAACCGCGAGCACCGGGGAGCTGTTTTTT. Amino acids: CASSYWTSGGLTASTGELFF.

The chain uses TRBV11-2 and TRBJ2-5, with 9 bases matching TRBD2. Unmatched junction bases numbered 9, after V lost 2 bases and J lost 5 bases. Germline V gene sequence: CDR1 SGHAT, CDR2 FQNNGV. This CDR3 has 16 amino acids. The CDR3 here is CASSLFGGRASETQYF. DNA for the CDR3: TGTGCCAGCAGCTTATTTGGCGGGAGGGCCAGTGAGACCCAGTACTTC. Using reference TRBV11-2 and TRBJ2-5 for the parts outside the CDR3, the full variable domain is EAGVAQSPRYKIIEKRQSVAFWCNPISGHATLYWYQQILGQGPKLLIQFQNNGVVDDSQLPKDRFSAERLKGVDSTLKIQPAKLEDSAVYLCASSLFGGRASETQYFGPGTRLLVL.

This chain joins TRBV25-1 and TRBJ2-3, with a possible D match to TRBD2 (7 bases). Trimming pared 4 bases from V and 6 bases from J, leaving 14 bases between. Germline CDR1 is MGHDK and CDR2 is SYGVNS. CDR3 size: 14 residues. CDR3 sequence (DNA): TGTGCCAGCAGTGTTGGGGGGGCCCGCGATACGCAGTATTTT. This codes for CASSVGGARDTQYF.

This clone appeared a single time. The CDR3 region has the DNA TGTGCCAGCAGCCCGGGGACAGGGACTAGCAATCAGCCCCAGCATTTT. As protein: CASSPGTGTSNQPQHF. This sequence joins TRBV9 and TRBJ1-5; 9 positions match TRBD1. V was pared by 4 bases and J by 0 bases, with 5 bases of the junction left unmatched. Germline loops: CDR1 SGDLS, CDR2 YYNGEE. The CDR3 covers 16 residues.

This sequence joins TRBV2 and TRBJ1-2, with D unclear. V gave up 4 bases and J gave up 6 bases, with 12 bases separating them. Germline CDR1 SNHLY, CDR2 FYNNEI. This CDR3 spans 13 amino acids. The CDR3: CASSVNRLDGYTF. In DNA form, the CDR3 reads TGTGCCAGCAGTGTAAACCGTTTGGATGGCTACACCTTC.

This clone was recorded a few times. The genes are TRBV2 and TRBJ1-5; no definite D call. CDR3 length: 12 residues. Between the trimmed V and J ends, which lost 0 bases and 9 bases, there was a span of 6 bases. Germline values: CDR1 SNHLY, CDR2 FYNNEI. The CDR3: CASSEAGPPQHF. The CDR3 region has the DNA TGTGCCAGCAGTGAAGCAGGTCCGCCCCAGCATTTT.